The entry below describes one TCR beta chain. TCRdb's table, derived via immunoSEQ multiplex PCR, lists solely in-frame clones and lacks some. Counted here are roughly 330,000 clones, around 86% occurring once; the ten biggest clones make up about 10%. Enrolled through a virtual design, the participants were between 18 and 89 years of age and came from fewer than 30 US areas. The data stem from a study of blood T cell repertoires in COVID-19. About the study: Specimens from acute and convalescent COVID-19 originated in the United States, Italy and Spain.

Germline CDR1 reads MGHRA; CDR2 reads YSYEKL. The length of the CDR3 is 14 residues. The trim removed 1 base at V and 6 bases at J, leaving 4 bases unmatched. This TCR was sampled from a woman between 18 and 30 years old who had recovered from COVID-19. The sample comprised PBMCs or T cells enriched from blood (not recorded which). The chain recombines TRBV4-1 with TRBJ1-2, with TRBD1 matching over 8 bases. The CDR3 nucleotides are TGCGCCAGCAGCCAAGTCTCCAGGGGGCATGGCTACACCTTC. Translating it yields CASSQVSRGHGYTF.